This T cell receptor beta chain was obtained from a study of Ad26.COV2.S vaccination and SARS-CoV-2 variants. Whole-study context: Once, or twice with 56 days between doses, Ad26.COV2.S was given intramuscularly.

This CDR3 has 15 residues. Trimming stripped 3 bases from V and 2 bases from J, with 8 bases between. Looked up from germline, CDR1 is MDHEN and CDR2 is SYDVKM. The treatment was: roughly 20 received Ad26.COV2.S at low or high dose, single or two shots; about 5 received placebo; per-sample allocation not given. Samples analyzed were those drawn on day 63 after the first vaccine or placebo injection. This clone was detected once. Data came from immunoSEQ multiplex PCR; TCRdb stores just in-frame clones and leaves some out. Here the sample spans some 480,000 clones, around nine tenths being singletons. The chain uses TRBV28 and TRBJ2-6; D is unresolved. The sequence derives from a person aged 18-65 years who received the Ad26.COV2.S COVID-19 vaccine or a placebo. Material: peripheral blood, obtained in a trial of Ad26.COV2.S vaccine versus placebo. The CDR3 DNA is TGTGCCAGCAGTTTTTTGGGGACTGGGGCCAACGTCCTGACTTTC. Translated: CASSFLGTGANVLTF.